Listed here are 3 T cell receptor beta chains from one sample, sequenced in a study of CD4 T cell repertoires in COVID-19. Clones were read by immunoSEQ multiplex PCR, and TCRdb kept only the in-frame ones, dropping some. The sample yields approximately 75,000 clones, 83% seen once. The sample here was CD4+ T cells from peripheral blood, taken after recovery from COVID-19. All receptors come from a human donor who had COVID-19.

The gene calls are TRBV18 and TRBJ1-2, with a possible D match to TRBD1 (5 bases). Germline values: CDR1 KGHSH, CDR2 LQKENI. The CDR3 covers 13 residues. The V gene lost 0 bases and the J gene lost 9 bases, with 11 bases spanning the gap. CDR3 in DNA: TGTGCCAGCTCACCACCTCTACAGGCCAGCTACACCTTC. This codes for CASSPPLQASYTF.

This chain links TRBV6-6 with TRBJ1-3, with 7 bases identical to TRBD1. The CDR3 has 13 amino acids. Per germline, CDR1 MNHNY and CDR2 SVGAGI (reference sequence). Losses at the gene ends were 6 bases for V and 7 bases for J; bases not matched to a gene: 6. The CDR3 here is CASRHRGGNTIYF. The CDR3 DNA reads TGTGCCAGCAGGCACAGGGGCGGGAACACCATATATTTT.

The CDR3 nucleotides are TGTGCCGCTGAGGGGGCCTGGGGAATGGCGCAGTATTTT. It specifies CAAEGAWGMAQYF. The chain carries TRBV6-5 and TRBJ2-3, with 7 bases aligning to TRBD1. Per germline, CDR1 MNHEY and CDR2 SVGAGI. V was clipped by 11 bases and J by 10 bases; unmatched bases: 15. The length of the CDR3 is 13 residues.